This is a list of T cell receptor beta chains from one sample in a study of shared clonotypes between healthy human individuals. Clones were read by immunoSEQ multiplex PCR, and TCRdb kept only the in-frame ones, dropping some. There are about 1.5 million clones in the sample; around 98% occur only once, and around 0.45% lies in the top ten. The sequenced sample consisted of naive CD4+ T cells sorted from blood. The receptors come from a man younger than 40 in good health. The CDR3 runs from the conserved cysteine through the conserved F or W. The D gene is left open where the match is weak. Clone size is stated in some rows and not others, as once, few, many or a class when expanded.

.,TRBD1,TRBV11-2,TRBJ1-3,CASSPDRVPGNTIYF,TGTGCCAGCAGTCCTGACAGGGTGCCTGGAAACACCATATATTTT
.,TRBD2,TRBV6-5,TRBJ2-7,CASSYSAGFGNEQYF,TGTGCCAGCAGTTACTCAGCGGGATTCGGTAACGAGCAGTACTTC
once,.,TRBV2,TRBJ2-3,CASREGQKASTDTQYF,TGTGCCAGCAGGGAGGGACAAAAAGCTAGCACAGATACGCAGTATTTT
.,.,TRBV29-1,TRBJ2-1,CSVKEDSYNEQFF,TGCAGCGTGAAAGAGGACAGTTACAATGAGCAGTTCTTC
.,.,TRBV19,TRBJ1-4,CASSITKGDEKLFF,TGTGCCAGTAGTATAACGAAGGGGGATGAAAAACTGTTTTTT
.,.,TRBV28,TRBJ1-5,CASSSGGTTNQPQHF,TGTGCCAGCAGTTCGGGTGGGACGACGAATCAGCCCCAGCATTTT
.,TRBD2,TRBV6-5,TRBJ2-3,CASPLAGADTQYF,TGTGCCAGCCCCCTCGCGGGAGCAGATACGCAGTATTTT
.,TRBD1,TRBV5-1,TRBJ2-1,CASSLAGTGFNEQFF,TGCGCCAGCAGCTTGGCCGGGACAGGTTTCAATGAGCAGTTCTTC
.,TRBD1,TRBV13,TRBJ2-2,CASRGQGGTGELFF,TGTGCCAGCAGGGGACAGGGGGGCACCGGGGAGCTGTTTTTT
.,.,TRBV5-1,TRBJ2-7,CASSTGLEQYF,TGCGCCAGCAGCACCGGACTAGAGCAGTACTTC
once,TRBD1,TRBV7-6,TRBJ2-2,CASSSVGTVTGELFF,TGTGCCAGCAGCTCCGTCGGGACAGTTACCGGGGAGCTGTTTTTT
once,.,TRBV5-5,TRBJ2-7,CASTHGLTFYEQYF,TGTGCCAGCACCCATGGACTGACCTTCTACGAGCAGTACTTC
.,.,TRBV6-5,TRBJ1-2,CASSDPGRVVYTF,TGTGCCAGCAGCGATCCAGGGAGGGTCGTATACACCTTC
.,.,TRBV6-1,TRBJ1-1,CASSQETGNTEAFF,TGTGCCAGCAGTCAAGAGACAGGGAACACTGAAGCTTTCTTT
.,.,TRBV10-3,TRBJ1-3,CAIRDLSSGNTIYF,TGTGCCATTAGGGACCTGAGCTCTGGAAACACCATATATTTT
.,TRBD2,TRBV6-1,TRBJ2-2,CASSVVVAGSTGELFF,TGTGCCAGCAGTGTTGTAGTAGCGGGTAGCACCGGGGAGCTGTTTTTT
.,.,TRBV18,TRBJ1-2,CASSMSGGPNLSAYGYTF,TGTGCCAGCTCCATGTCAGGTGGGCCCAATCTATCAGCCTATGGCTACACCTTC
.,.,TRBV10-3,TRBJ2-2,CATRGAANTGELFF,TGTGCCACGAGGGGGGCCGCGAACACCGGGGAGCTGTTTTTT
.,.,TRBV5-4,TRBJ2-1,CASSFELSDEQFF,TGTGCCAGCAGCTTCGAATTAAGCGATGAGCAGTTCTTC
.,.,TRBV20-1,TRBJ1-1,CSASGRTEAFF,TGCAGTGCTTCGGGGAGGACTGAAGCTTTCTTT
.,TRBD2,TRBV11-3,TRBJ2-2,CASSLNLAGDTGELFF,TGTGCCAGCAGCTTAAACCTGGCGGGAGACACCGGGGAGCTGTTTTTT
.,.,TRBV6-5,TRBJ2-4,CATRPGPGGIQYF,TGTGCCACCCGACCTGGCCCCGGAGGAATTCAGTACTTC
.,TRBD1,TRBV4-1,TRBJ2-2,CASSQGGFRDSSGELFF,TGCGCCAGCAGCCAAGGGGGATTCCGGGACAGTTCCGGGGAGCTGTTTTTT
.,.,TRBV6-5,TRBJ2-2,CASSYSSGLGLFF,TGTGCCAGCAGTTACTCGAGTGGTTTGGGGCTGTTTTTT
.,TRBD2,TRBV7-2,TRBJ2-3,CASTLEASGRVTDTQYF,TGTGCCAGCACCCTAGAGGCTAGCGGGAGGGTCACAGATACGCAGTATTTT
.,.,TRBV11-3,TRBJ2-7,CASSTTGHEQYF,TGTGCCAGCAGCACAACAGGGCACGAGCAGTACTTC
.,.,TRBV7-2,TRBJ2-1,CASSLVAGNTYNEQFF,TGTGCCAGCAGCTTAGTGGCGGGAAACACGTACAATGAGCAGTTCTTC
.,TRBD1,TRBV11-3,TRBJ2-3,CASSLGTGGQDTQYF,TGTGCCAGCAGCTTAGGGACAGGGGGCCAAGATACGCAGTATTTT
.,TRBD2,TRBV25-1,TRBJ2-1,CASSGTSGAYNEQFF,TGTGCCAGCAGTGGTACTAGCGGAGCCTACAATGAGCAGTTCTTC
.,.,TRBV7-8,TRBJ1-1,CASSLDRAVASPKAFF,TGTGCCAGCAGCTTAGACAGGGCGGTGGCATCACCTAAAGCTTTCTTT
.,TRBD1,TRBV2,TRBJ2-5,CASSRDRGPETQYF,TGTGCCAGCAGCCGGGACAGGGGGCCAGAGACCCAGTACTTC
.,TRBD1,TRBV5-1,TRBJ2-3,CASSLVGQRPSTDTQYF,TGCGCCAGCAGCTTGGTGGGACAGCGACCGAGCACAGATACGCAGTATTTT
.,TRBD2,TRBV5-5,TRBJ2-3,CASSLAGRGTDTQYF,TGTGCCAGCAGCCTAGCGGGACGCGGCACAGATACGCAGTATTTT
once,.,TRBV9,TRBJ2-5,CASSVQGKEETQYF,TGTGCCAGCAGCGTACAGGGGAAAGAGGAGACCCAGTACTTC
.,.,TRBV28,TRBJ1-5,CASSLSSGTIYSNQPQHF,TGTGCCAGCAGTTTATCTTCAGGGACGATTTATAGCAATCAGCCCCAGCATTTT
.,TRBD1,TRBV10-3,TRBJ2-7,CAISSGTGTYEQYF,TGTGCCATCAGTTCCGGGACAGGGACGTACGAGCAGTACTTC
once,.,TRBV7-2,TRBJ2-3,CASSSGGTDTQYF,TGTGCCAGCAGCTCGGGAGGCACAGATACGCAGTATTTT
.,TRBD1,TRBV7-9,TRBJ2-7,CASTRTGIYEQYF,TGTGCCAGCACCCGGACAGGAATCTACGAGCAGTACTTC
.,TRBD2,TRBV6-1,TRBJ2-3,CASLSREGSYTQYF,TGTGCCAGTCTATCGCGGGAGGGCTCATATACGCAGTATTTT
.,TRBD1,TRBV30,TRBJ2-1,CAWRATGGTQFF,TGTGCCTGGAGGGCGACAGGGGGCACGCAGTTCTTC